The rows below give T cell receptor beta chains drawn from one sample of a study of blood T cell repertoires in COVID-19. Libraries were prepared by immunoSEQ multiplex PCR; TCRdb keeps only in-frame clonotypes and omits some of them. The table lists fewer than 350,000 clones, less than 90% of them singletons, with about 12% in the top ten. Sequencing input: peripheral blood. Receptors originate from a woman aged 25 to 39 with COVID-19, enrolled during active disease. Both conserved end residues are part of each CDR3. D genes are given only for firm matches. Size values are once, few and many counts, or a class for expanded clones, and some rows have none.

TRBV6-5	TRBJ1-5	TRBD1	NA	CATLFRTGRMQPQHF	TGTGCCACCTTATTTAGGACAGGGCGGATGCAGCCCCAGCATTTT
TRBV6-5	TRBJ1-1	NA	NA	CASRVVRAFF	TGTGCCAGCAGGGTAGTGCGGGCTTTCTTT
TRBV18	TRBJ1-2	TRBD1	NA	CASSPIGTGGNYGYTF	TGTGCCAGCTCACCGATTGGGACAGGCGGGAACTATGGCTACACCTTC
TRBV19	TRBJ2-1	TRBD2	NA	CASSIFGPLAGGSNEQFF	TGTGCCAGTAGTATATTCGGGCCACTAGCGGGGGGCTCCAATGAGCAGTTCTTC
TRBV14	TRBJ2-5	NA	NA	CASSQDLRLEETQYF	TGTGCCAGCAGCCAAGATCTTAGACTCGAAGAGACCCAGTACTTC
TRBV4-1	TRBJ2-4	NA	once	CASSQARGTAKNIQYF	TGCGCCAGCAGCCAAGCGAGGGGGACAGCCAAAAACATTCAGTACTTC
TRBV30	TRBJ1-2	NA	NA	CAWRTTGRGGGYTF	TGTGCCTGGAGGACTACAGGGAGGGGAGGCGGCTACACCTTC
TRBV4-1	TRBJ1-5	NA	NA	CASSQGAGGSNQPQHF	TGCGCCAGCAGCCAAGGGGCGGGGGGAAGCAATCAGCCCCAGCATTTT
TRBV9	TRBJ2-1	NA	NA	CASSVERGEQFF	TGTGCCAGCAGCGTCGAGAGAGGTGAGCAGTTCTTC
TRBV2	TRBJ1-2	NA	NA	CASREDHSFMANYGYTF	TGTGCCAGCAGGGAGGACCATTCCTTTATGGCCAACTATGGCTACACCTTC
TRBV5-1	TRBJ2-2	TRBD2	once	CASSLEGAGAITGELFF	TGCGCCAGCAGCTTGGAGGGAGCGGGGGCCATCACCGGGGAGCTGTTTTTT
TRBV29-1	TRBJ1-2	TRBD1	NA	CSVDEEGAGYGYTF	TGCAGCGTTGATGAGGAGGGGGCGGGCTATGGCTACACCTTC
TRBV19	TRBJ1-5	NA	NA	CASRYRELNQPQHF	TGTGCCAGTCGATACAGGGAATTGAATCAGCCCCAGCATTTT
TRBV30	TRBJ2-7	TRBD2	NA	CAWSVASGGFYEQYF	TGTGCCTGGAGTGTGGCTAGCGGGGGGTTTTACGAGCAGTACTTC
TRBV4-1	TRBJ1-5	TRBD1	NA	CASSQDLGQGRLQPQHF	TGCGCCAGCAGCCAAGATCTCGGACAGGGAAGACTTCAGCCCCAGCATTTT
TRBV27	TRBJ2-7	TRBD1	NA	CASRRTGGASYEQYF	TGTGCCAGCAGACGCACAGGGGGCGCGTCCTACGAGCAGTACTTC
TRBV7-9	TRBJ2-5	TRBD2	NA	CASSSQLAGFWETQYF	TGTGCCAGCAGCTCCCAGCTAGCGGGGTTCTGGGAGACCCAGTACTTC
TRBV12-3/TRBV12-4	TRBJ2-4	NA	once	CASWVDSSNIQYF	TGTGCCAGCTGGGTCGACAGCAGCAACATTCAGTACTTC
TRBV27	TRBJ1-5	NA	once	CASSLSLIGGLNQPQHF	TGTGCCAGCAGTTTATCGTTGATCGGGGGGTTGAATCAGCCCCAGCATTTT
TRBV11-2	TRBJ1-1	TRBD1	NA	CASSWTGWAFF	TGTGCCAGCAGCTGGACAGGATGGGCTTTCTTT
TRBV2	TRBJ2-3	NA	NA	CASIGQGTDTQYF	TGTGCCAGCATTGGGCAGGGCACAGATACGCAGTATTTT
TRBV11-2	TRBJ2-2	TRBD1	NA	CASSLVRGTGELFF	TGTGCCAGCAGCTTAGTCAGGGGGACCGGGGAGCTGTTTTTT
TRBV5-4	TRBJ1-2	TRBD1	few	CASSYIAGGTGYTF	TGTGCCAGCAGCTATATAGCAGGGGGTACTGGCTACACCTTC
TRBV28	TRBJ2-1	TRBD2	NA	CASSLAGESYNEQFF	TGTGCCAGCAGTTTGGCGGGGGAATCCTACAATGAGCAGTTCTTC
TRBV7-8	TRBJ2-2	NA	once	CASSLMGLANTGELFF	TGTGCCAGCAGCTTAATGGGACTTGCGAACACCGGGGAGCTGTTTTTT
TRBV3-1/TRBV3-2	TRBJ1-2	TRBD1	NA	CASSQVQGQRGYTF	TGTGCCAGCAGCCAAGTACAGGGACAGAGGGGCTACACCTTC
TRBV25-1	TRBJ2-7	NA	NA	CASSEPGISYEQYF	TGTGCCAGCAGTGAACCCGGGATCTCCTACGAGCAGTACTTC
TRBV12-3/TRBV12-4	TRBJ2-7	TRBD1	NA	CASSLTSGQKYF	TGTGCCAGCAGTTTAACATCGGGACAGAAGTACTTC
TRBV27	TRBJ1-2	TRBD1	NA	CASSSPGTGDGYTF	TGTGCCAGCAGTTCACCCGGGACAGGGGATGGCTACACCTTC
TRBV5-6	TRBJ2-5	TRBD1	once	CASSLKRQDRVGETQYF	TGTGCCAGCAGCTTAAAACGGCAGGACAGGGTTGGGGAGACCCAGTACTTC
TRBV19	TRBJ1-5	TRBD1	NA	CASTLQGNQPQHF	TGTGCCAGTACGTTACAGGGGAATCAGCCCCAGCATTTT
TRBV4-2	TRBJ2-3	TRBD2	NA	CASSQERGLAGGSTDTQYF	TGTGCCAGCAGCCAAGAGCGTGGACTAGCGGGGGGTTCGACAGATACGCAGTATTTT
TRBV7-9	TRBJ2-2	TRBD1	few	CASRGQEANTGELFF	TGTGCCAGCAGAGGACAGGAAGCGAACACCGGGGAGCTGTTTTTT
TRBV11-2	TRBJ1-3	NA	NA	CASSLWQAGNTIYF	TGTGCCAGCAGCTTATGGCAAGCTGGAAACACCATATATTTT
TRBV29-1	TRBJ2-1	TRBD1	NA	CSASGTAYNEQFF	TGCAGCGCCTCCGGGACAGCCTACAATGAGCAGTTCTTC
TRBV14	TRBJ2-2	TRBD1	NA	CASSYGTGDLGELFF	TGTGCCAGCAGCTACGGGACAGGGGATCTCGGGGAGCTGTTTTTT
TRBV5-1	TRBJ2-1	TRBD2	NA	CASSLGRGGAYNEQFF	TGCGCCAGCAGCTTGGGCCGCGGGGGGGCTTACAATGAGCAGTTCTTC
TRBV6-1	TRBJ1-2	NA	NA	CASSGGIRGLNYGYTF	TGTGCCAGCAGTGGGGGTATTAGGGGGTTAAACTATGGCTACACCTTC
TRBV6-5	TRBJ1-1	NA	NA	CASSSIRGTEAFF	TGTGCCAGCAGTTCGATCAGGGGCACTGAAGCTTTCTTT
TRBV5-1	TRBJ1-1	TRBD1	NA	CASSWGTGHTEAFF	TGCGCCAGCAGCTGGGGGACAGGGCACACTGAAGCTTTCTTT
TRBV7-7	TRBJ2-1	TRBD1	once	CASSLGQGVYNEQFF	TGTGCCAGCAGCTTAGGTCAGGGGGTATACAATGAGCAGTTCTTC
TRBV4-1	TRBJ2-2	TRBD1	NA	CASSHRTGPNTGELFF	TGCGCCAGCAGCCATAGGACAGGGCCTAACACCGGGGAGCTGTTTTTT
TRBV9	TRBJ2-1	TRBD2	NA	CASSLTSGGYNEQFF	TGTGCCAGCAGCCTCACTAGCGGGGGCTACAATGAGCAGTTCTTC
TRBV29-1	TRBJ2-5	TRBD1	NA	CSGGGQAETQYF	TGCAGCGGAGGGGGCCAGGCAGAGACCCAGTACTTC
TRBV6-4	TRBJ1-1	NA	few	CASSPLGEPNTEAFF	TGTGCCAGCAGCCCCCTCGGGGAACCCAACACTGAAGCTTTCTTT
TRBV5-1	TRBJ2-6	NA	NA	CASSFPRAVSGANVLTF	TGCGCCAGCAGCTTTCCCAGGGCGGTTTCTGGGGCCAACGTCCTGACTTTC
TRBV5-1	TRBJ1-5	NA	NA	CASSADSFNQPQHF	TGCGCCAGCAGCGCGGACAGCTTCAATCAGCCCCAGCATTTT
TRBV28	TRBJ1-5	NA	NA	CASSLRRGNQPQHF	TGTGCCAGCAGTTTAAGGAGGGGCAATCAGCCCCAGCATTTT
TRBV2	TRBJ2-7	NA	once	CASSEIRGFEQYF	TGTGCCAGCAGTGAGATCCGGGGGTTTGAGCAGTACTTC
TRBV13	TRBJ2-5	TRBD2	NA	CASSWSATSGAETQYF	TGTGCCAGCAGCTGGTCGGCAACTAGCGGGGCAGAGACCCAGTACTTC
TRBV19	TRBJ2-3	NA	once	CASSTRATDTQYF	TGTGCCAGTAGTACCAGGGCCACAGATACGCAGTATTTT
TRBV5-5	TRBJ2-3	TRBD2	NA	CASSLVPGGGTDTQYF	TGTGCCAGCAGCTTGGTTCCGGGGGGGGGCACAGATACGCAGTATTTT
TRBV7-9	TRBJ2-2	TRBD2	once	CASSLTGLAVNTGELFF	TGTGCCAGCAGCTTAACCGGACTAGCGGTGAACACCGGGGAGCTGTTTTTT
TRBV13	TRBJ1-1	NA	NA	CASSLVAGGGTEAFF	TGTGCCAGCAGCTTAGTAGCCGGGGGTGGCACTGAAGCTTTCTTT
TRBV29-1	TRBJ1-1	NA	NA	CSVVRLNTEAFF	TGCAGCGTCGTGAGATTGAACACTGAAGCTTTCTTT